Each of the 5 T cell receptor beta chains below was sequenced from the same sample in a study of graft-versus-host responses after intestinal transplantation. These receptors are not linked to any known antigen. Profiled with immunoSEQ multiplex PCR; TCRdb holds only in-frame clones, not every one. The data contain about 120,000 clones, around 93% of them singletons. The specimen was unstimulated CD4+ T cells sorted from spleen or lymph node cells, collected before intestinal transplant. These receptors were obtained from a human donor who received an intestinal transplant.

V usage is TRBV11-2 and J usage is TRBJ2-7; D tentatively reads TRBD1 or TRBD2 (5 bases each). CDR3 size: 15 residues. V lost 5 bases to trimming and J lost 4 bases, with 18 bases between them. Germline CDR1 reads SGHAT; CDR2 reads FQNNGV. DNA for the CDR3: TGTGCCAGCAGCCCAGGGACCCTCAAAGGATACGAGCAGTACTTC. It encodes CASSPGTLKGYEQYF. Filled out from reference TRBV11-2 and TRBJ2-7, the complete variable domain reads EAGVAQSPRYKIIEKRQSVAFWCNPISGHATLYWYQQILGQGPKLLIQFQNNGVVDDSQLPKDRFSAERLKGVDSTLKIQPAKLEDSAVYLCASSPGTLKGYEQYFGPGTRLTVT.

The genes are TRBV6-4 and TRBJ2-3, with D uncertain. The CDR3 spans 13 residues. Germline V gives CDR1 MRHNA, CDR2 SNTAGT. With 2 bases removed from V and 5 bases from J, the gap between germline ends came to 8 bases. CDR3 protein: CASSDDPGDTQYF. CDR3 sequence (DNA): TGTGCCAGCAGTGACGATCCCGGAGATACGCAGTATTTT.

J is TRBJ2-2 and V is TRBV5-6; tentatively, D is TRBD1 (6 bases). The CDR3 spans 16 residues. The germline V gene encodes CDR1 SGHDT and CDR2 YYEEEE. Trimming left V 3 bases short and J 3 bases short, with 15 bases between. CDR3 sequence: CASSSWPGQYTGELFF. The DNA of the CDR3 is TGTGCCAGCAGCTCCTGGCCTGGACAGTACACCGGGGAGCTGTTTTTT.

This chain uses TRBV12-5 with TRBJ2-1, with 9 bases identical to TRBD1. The CDR3 extends over 16 amino acids. The V gene's germline CDR1 is LGHNT and CDR2 FRNRAP. Trimming took 4 bases from V and 4 from J; bases not matched to a gene: 8. In nucleotides, the CDR3 is TGTGCTAGTGGTTCCTCACAGGGGGCTCAATACAATGAGCAGTTCTTC. As protein: CASGSSQGAQYNEQFF.

The chain has TRBV18 and TRBJ2-2; 8 bases are shared with TRBD2. The junction had 10 bases not matched to a gene; V was cut back by 3 bases and J by 7 bases. This CDR3 region has 16 residues. CDR1 and CDR2 (germline): KGHSH, LQKENI. CDR3 DNA sequence: TGTGCCAGCTCACCTAGCGGGACCTGGACTATCGGGGAGCTGTTTTTT. This codes for CASSPSGTWTIGELFF. The complete variable domain, with remaining parts taken from reference TRBV18 and TRBJ2-2, reads NAGVMQNPRHLVRRRGQEARLRCSPMKGHSHVYWYRQLPEEGLKFMVYLQKENIIDESGMPKERFSAEFPKEGPSILRIQQVVRGDSAAYFCASSPSGTWTIGELFFGEGSRLTVL.